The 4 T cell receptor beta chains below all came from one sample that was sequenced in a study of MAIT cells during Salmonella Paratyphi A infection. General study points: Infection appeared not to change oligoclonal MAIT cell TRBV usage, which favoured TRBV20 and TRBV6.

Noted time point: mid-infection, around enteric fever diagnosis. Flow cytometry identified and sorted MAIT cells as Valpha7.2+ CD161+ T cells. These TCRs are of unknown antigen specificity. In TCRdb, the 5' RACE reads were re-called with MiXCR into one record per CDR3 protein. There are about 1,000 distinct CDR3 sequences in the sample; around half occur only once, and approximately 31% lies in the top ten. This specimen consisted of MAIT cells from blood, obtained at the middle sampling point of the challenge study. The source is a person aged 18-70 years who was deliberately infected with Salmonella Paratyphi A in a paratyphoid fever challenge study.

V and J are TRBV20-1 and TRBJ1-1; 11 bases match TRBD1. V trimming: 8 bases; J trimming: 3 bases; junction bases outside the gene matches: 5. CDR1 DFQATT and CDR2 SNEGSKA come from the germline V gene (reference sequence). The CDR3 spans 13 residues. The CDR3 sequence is CSSRGQGDTEAFF. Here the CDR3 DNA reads TGCAGTTCAAGGGGACAGGGGGACACTGAAGCTTTCTTT.

CDR3 protein: CAWSVREHTEAFF. The CDR3 DNA reads TGTGCCTGGAGTGTACGGGAGCACACTGAAGCTTTCTTT. The chain links TRBV30 to TRBJ1-1; no clear D. The germline CDR1 and CDR2 sequences are GTSNPN and SVGIG (reference sequence). Trimming cost V 0 bases and J 3 bases, with 8 bases left between them. This CDR3 has 13 residues.

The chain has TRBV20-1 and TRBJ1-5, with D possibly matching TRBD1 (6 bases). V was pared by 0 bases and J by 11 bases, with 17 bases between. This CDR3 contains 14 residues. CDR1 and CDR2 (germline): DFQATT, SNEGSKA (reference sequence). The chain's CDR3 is CSARDGGGQETQHF. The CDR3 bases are TGCAGTGCTAGAGATGGGGGGGGCCAAGAGACCCAGCATTTT.

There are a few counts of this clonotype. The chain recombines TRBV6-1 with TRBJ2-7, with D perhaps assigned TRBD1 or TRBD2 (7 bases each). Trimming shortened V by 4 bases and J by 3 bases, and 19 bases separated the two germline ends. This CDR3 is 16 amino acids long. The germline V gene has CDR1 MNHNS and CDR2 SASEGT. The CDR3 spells CASSARGGGDSYEQYF. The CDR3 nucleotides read TGTGCCAGCAGTGCTAGAGGGGGAGGGGACAGCTACGAGCAGTACTTC.